The sequence of this TCR beta chain was determined in a study of T cell repertoires in cytomegalovirus infection. Study summary: From public TCR beta signatures came an indication of both CMV infection and matching HLA type. Findings and limits, study-wide: Carriage of CMV together with the relevant HLA was identifiable through cumulative public TCR beta family frequency. Ex vivo, HLA-C-restricted CMV-specific TCR beta clonotypes prevailed over the rest of the response.

There are 17 residues in the CDR3. The ends lost 5 bases at V and 13 bases at J; junction bases unmatched: 19. The V gene's germline CDR1 is SGHTA and CDR2 FQGTGA. Each CDR3 protein is one row after TCRdb ran MiXCR on the reads. This sample has some 150,000 distinct CDR3 sequences, with about 20% found just once. This clonotype has ten or more counts. Its antigen is not identified. The clonotype comes from a human donor in good health (CMV status not recorded). Some clones in this sample may be carry-over from other donors' samples. The sequenced material came from PBMCs. This chain joins TRBV7-3 and TRBJ2-1, with TRBD2 matching over 11 bases. The CDR3 nucleotides read TGTGCCAGCAGCCCGTTTGGCGCCACTAGCGGGAGTGTGAAACAGTTCTTC. Residues: CASSPFGATSGSVKQFF. The variable domain in full, with the rest retrieved from reference TRBV7-3 and TRBJ2-1, is GAGVSQTPSNKVTEKGKYVELRCDPISGHTALYWYRQSLGQGPEFLIYFQGTGAADDSGLPNDRFFAVRPEGSVSTLKIQRTERGDSAVYLCASSPFGATSGSVKQFFGPGTRLTVL.